Each of the 27 T cell receptor beta chains below was sequenced from the same sample in a study of T cell responses to AZD1222 COVID-19 vaccine. The data were produced by immunoSEQ multiplex PCR, yet TCRdb's version contains in-frame clones alone and is incomplete. The table includes more than 40,000 clones, less than 95% detected once. The specimen comprised peripheral blood, sampled 28 days after the second AZD1222 dose. The receptor set was obtained from an adult who received the AZD1222 COVID-19 vaccine.

The sample holds one count of this clone. The genes are TRBV9 and TRBJ1-3, with 11 bases matching TRBD1. CDR1 and CDR2 (germline): SGDLS, YYNGEE. V was clipped by 2 bases and J by 8 bases; unmatched bases: 3. CDR3 size: 14 residues. In DNA form, the CDR3 reads TGTGCCAGCAGCGTCGGGGACAGGGGGTACACCATATATTTT. Translated, it gives CASSVGDRGYTIYF.

The chain has TRBV7-2 and TRBJ1-6; D perhaps matches TRBD1 (5 bases). CDR1 SGHTA and CDR2 FQGNSA come from the germline V gene. The ends were cut back, 3 bases at V and 9 bases at J, with 15 bases in the middle. This CDR3 has 15 amino acids. DNA of the CDR3: TGTGCCAGCAGCTTTACAGGATCCGGGGGTTCACCCCTCCACTTT. Its translation is CASSFTGSGGSPLHF.

The chain carries TRBV29-1 and TRBJ1-1, with D uncertain. The CDR3 is made up of 14 amino acids. Trimming left V 5 bases short and J 1 base short, with 14 bases between. Germline lookup yields CDR1 SQVTM and CDR2 ANQGSEA. CDR3 nucleotides: TGCAGCGTTAGTAGGTACCACGAGAACACTGAAGCTTTCTTT. Translation gives CSVSRYHENTEAFF.

V usage is TRBV5-4 and J usage is TRBJ2-3; possible D gene TRBD1, 6 bases. The germline gives CDR1 SGHNT, CDR2 YYREEE (reference sequence). V was pared by 4 bases and J by 5 bases, with 14 bases between. This CDR3 is 14 amino acids long. The CDR3 nucleotides read TGTGCCAGCAGCGATAGACAGGATGGAGATACGCAGTATTTT. The encoded protein is CASSDRQDGDTQYF.

This chain links TRBV27 with TRBJ2-3; TRBD2 matches 11 bases. Germline CDR1 MNHEY, CDR2 SMNVEV (reference sequence). The junction had 16 bases not matched to a gene; V was cut back by 5 bases and J by 0 bases. The CDR3 runs to 20 residues. The CDR3 DNA sequence: TGTGCCAGCAGTCGTACCCCTCTAGCGGGGGGACCGACTAGCACAGATACGCAGTATTTT. Amino acids: CASSRTPLAGGPTSTDTQYF.

This chain uses TRBV4-1 with TRBJ1-6; possible D gene TRBD1, 5 bases. Germline CDR1 MGHRA, CDR2 YSYEKL. V was cut by 6 bases and J by 8 bases, with 14 bases left in between. There are 14 residues in the CDR3. The CDR3 loop reads CASSPGDSYSPLHF. CDR3 bases: TGCGCCAGCAGTCCCGGCGACAGCTATTCACCCCTCCACTTT.

V is TRBV7-9 and J is TRBJ2-5; a weak D match, TRBD2 (6 bases). V lost 5 bases and J lost 2, with 24 bases in between. The V gene's germline CDR1 is SEHNR and CDR2 FQNEAQ (reference sequence). This CDR3 is built from 18 residues. The CDR3, as DNA: TGTGCCAGCAGCCCTAACGTGTACAGTCGGGGGATTCAAGAGACCCAGTACTTC. Amino acids: CASSPNVYSRGIQETQYF.

This clone was observed once. The chain joins TRBV10-3 to TRBJ2-5; D gene ambiguous. Germline CDR1 is ENHRY and CDR2 is SYGVKD. The CDR3 has 12 amino acids. Trimming cost V 3 bases and J 9 bases, with 11 bases left between them. The CDR3, as DNA: TGTGCCATCAGTGATGGAGAGCTATCCCAGTACTTC. It specifies CAISDGELSQYF.

CDR3 sequence: CASSFGGGSGKLFF. DNA for the CDR3: TGCGCCAGCAGCTTCGGGGGCGGGAGTGGAAAACTGTTTTTT. This chain joins TRBV5-1 and TRBJ1-4, with a weak D call TRBD1 (6 bases). Germline V gene lookup returns CDR1 SGHRS and CDR2 YFSETQ. Trimming left V 2 bases short and J 10 bases short, with 15 bases between. The CDR3 is 14 residues long.

The chain combines TRBV19 with TRBJ2-6; D may correspond to TRBD1 or TRBD2 (6 bases each). This CDR3 region has 15 residues. V was shortened by 6 bases and J by 0 bases, with 9 bases between the two germline ends. The germline gives CDR1 LNHDA, CDR2 SQIVND (reference sequence). For the CDR3, the DNA is TGTGCCAGTAGCTCGGGGGCCTCTGGGGCCAACGTCCTGACTTTC. Translating gives CASSSGASGANVLTF.

This rearrangement joins TRBV10-2 to TRBJ2-2; tentatively, D is TRBD1 or TRBD2 (5 bases each). The CDR3 spans 14 residues. V lost 4 bases to trimming and J lost 4 bases, with 10 bases between them. Germline V gene lookup returns CDR1 WSHSY and CDR2 SAAADI. The CDR3 coding sequence is TGCGCCAGCAGTGCGTCGGGGACCACCGGGGAGCTGTTTTTT. Its translation is CASSASGTTGELFF.

Turning to this clone: Distinct nucleotide sequences in the sample also encode this CDR3. The chain recombines TRBV7-9 with TRBJ1-2; weak D call: TRBD1 (5 bases). Germline V gene lookup returns CDR1 SEHNR and CDR2 FQNEAQ (reference sequence). Trimming removed 5 bases at V and 4 bases at J, with 8 bases between. The CDR3 has 12 amino acids. The CDR3 region is CASSLGLYGYTF. The CDR3 bases are TGTGCCAGCAGCCTGGGACTCTATGGCTACACCTTC.

Only one count was recorded for this clone. DNA of the CDR3: TGTGCCAGTATGTTAGAGGTCTTAGGAAATCAGCCCCAGCATTTT. It translates to CASMLEVLGNQPQHF. J is TRBJ1-5 and V is TRBV19, with unresolved D. The V and J ends lost 7 bases and 4 bases respectively, with 17 bases between them. Germline lookup yields CDR1 LNHDA and CDR2 SQIVND (reference sequence). The CDR3 contains 15 residues. The whole variable domain, filled in from reference TRBV19 and TRBJ1-5, reads DGGITQSPKYLFRKEGQNVTLSCEQNLNHDAMYWYRQDPGQGLRLIYYSQIVNDFQKGDIAEGYSVSREKKESFPLTVTSAQKNPTAFYLCASMLEVLGNQPQHFGDGTRLSIL.

The chain recombines TRBV5-1 with TRBJ1-2; D is perhaps TRBD1 (6 bases). Germline loops: CDR1 SGHRS, CDR2 YFSETQ. The CDR3 spans 14 residues. The V end was cut by 2 bases, the J end by 3 bases, with 11 bases between. The CDR3 region is CASSFEQGYYGYTF. The CDR3 DNA follows: TGCGCCAGCAGCTTCGAACAGGGTTACTATGGCTACACCTTC.

The V call is TRBV6-5, the J call TRBJ2-3; 7 nucleotides match TRBD1. The CDR3 totals 16 residues. Germline lookup yields CDR1 MNHEY and CDR2 SVGAGI. The V segment lost 0 bases and the J segment 3 bases; nucleotides outside the gene matches: 6. CDR3 loop: CASSYSGGFLTDTQYF. In nucleotides, the CDR3 is TGTGCCAGCAGTTACTCAGGGGGCTTTTTAACAGATACGCAGTATTTT.

V is TRBV28 and J is TRBJ1-2, with TRBD1 as a possible D gene (5 bases). CDR1 is MDHEN and CDR2 is SYDVKM in the germline V gene. The CDR3 runs to 15 residues. Trimming removed 1 base from V and 7 bases from J, with 16 bases in between. The CDR3, as DNA: TGTGCCAGCAGTTTATCTTCAGCTGGGGCGTTTGGCTACACCTTC. It encodes CASSLSSAGAFGYTF.

The J gene is TRBJ2-5, the V gene TRBV7-9; 8 nucleotides line up with TRBD1. This CDR3 is built from 15 residues. Unmatched junction bases numbered 10, after V lost 3 bases and J lost 7 bases. Germline CDR1 reads SEHNR; CDR2 reads FQNEAQ (reference sequence). The CDR3 region has the DNA TGTGCCAGCAGCTTGGGGACAGGCCCCTCCGGGACCCAGTACTTC. It yields the protein CASSLGTGPSGTQYF.

CDR3 in amino acids: CASSPDRAGQPQHF. As DNA, the CDR3 is TGTGCCAGCAGCCCTGACAGGGCTGGGCAGCCCCAGCATTTT. The chain joins TRBV11-2 to TRBJ1-5, with 7 bases lining up with TRBD1. The germline gives CDR1 SGHAT, CDR2 FQNNGV. The junction had 8 bases not matched to a gene; V was cut back by 5 bases and J by 7 bases. The CDR3 sequence is 14 residues long.

This rearrangement joins TRBV11-2 to TRBJ2-2; no reliable D call. This CDR3 has 14 residues. CDR1 and CDR2 from the germline V gene are SGHAT and FQNNGV. The V end was cut by 2 bases, the J end by 5 bases, with 9 bases between. CDR3 amino acids: CASSLMGSTGELFF. The CDR3 DNA sequence: TGTGCCAGCAGCTTAATGGGGTCGACCGGGGAGCTGTTTTTT.

The CDR3 spells CASSLYGTGPRGELFF. The CDR3 nucleotides read TGTGCCAGCAGCCTATACGGGACAGGGCCTCGTGGGGAGCTGTTTTTT. The chain is built from TRBV11-2 and TRBJ2-2; 9 nucleotides align to TRBD1. The germline V gene encodes CDR1 SGHAT and CDR2 FQNNGV. V shed 5 bases, J shed 8 bases, and the junction held 12 bases outside the gene matches. The CDR3 is 16 amino acids. Complete variable domain (other parts from reference TRBV11-2 and TRBJ2-2): EAGVAQSPRYKIIEKRQSVAFWCNPISGHATLYWYQQILGQGPKLLIQFQNNGVVDDSQLPKDRFSAERLKGVDSTLKIQPAKLEDSAVYLCASSLYGTGPRGELFFGEGSRLTVL.

V usage is TRBV11-2 and J usage is TRBJ2-1, with 9 bases aligning to TRBD1. The V gene's germline CDR1 is SGHAT and CDR2 FQNNGV. V was pared by 3 bases and J by 5 bases, with 5 bases of the junction left unmatched. CDR3 size: 15 residues. In nucleotides, the CDR3 is TGTGCCAGCAGCTTGACCGGGACAGGGAACAATGAGCAGTTCTTC. This gives the protein CASSLTGTGNNEQFF.

This clone was counted only a few times. The chain carries TRBV27 and TRBJ1-2; tentatively, D is TRBD1 (6 bases). Looked up from germline, CDR1 is MNHEY and CDR2 is SMNVEV (reference sequence). V was trimmed by 6 bases and J by 6 bases, leaving 17 bases between them. This CDR3 comprises 14 residues. CDR3 nucleotide sequence: TGTGCCAGCAGGTCGGGGGGCGGCGGGAATGGCTACACCTTC. Amino acid sequence: CASRSGGGGNGYTF.

The genes are TRBV7-2 and TRBJ2-1, with D perhaps TRBD2 (6 bases). There are 15 residues in the CDR3. The V gene lost 1 base and the J gene lost 10 bases, with 17 bases spanning the gap. In germline, CDR1 is SGHTA, CDR2 FQGNSA. CDR3 sequence reads: CASSLVGLGGPEQFF. The DNA for the CDR3 is TGTGCCAGCAGCTTAGTAGGACTGGGGGGTCCCGAGCAGTTCTTC.

The chain joins TRBV4-2 to TRBJ2-5; D might be TRBD1 or TRBD2, each matching 6 bases. This CDR3 comprises 15 residues. Trimming removed 0 bases at V and 5 bases at J, with 13 bases between. Germline loops: CDR1 LGHNA, CDR2 YNFKEQ. CDR3 region: CASSQDLGGGETQYF. CDR3 coding DNA: TGTGCCAGCAGCCAAGATTTGGGGGGCGGGGAGACCCAGTACTTC.

The gene calls are TRBV5-4 and TRBJ1-2; the D gene is possibly TRBD1 (6 bases). The CDR3 is 18 amino acids. V shed 1 base and J shed 2 bases, with 21 bases lying between them. Germline lookup yields CDR1 SGHNT and CDR2 YYREEE (reference sequence). The CDR3 sequence: CASSLLGRQEVVNYGYTF. The DNA of the CDR3 is TGTGCCAGCAGCTTGTTGGGGCGACAGGAGGTGGTGAACTATGGCTACACCTTC.

The chain uses TRBV19 and TRBJ1-5; D uncertain. V shed 7 bases and J shed 7 bases, with 14 bases lying between them. CDR1 is LNHDA, CDR2 SQIVND, per germline (reference sequence). The length of the CDR3 is 13 residues. The DNA of the CDR3 is TGTGCCAGTAACTCCAGGAATCCGCAGCCCCAGCATTTT. It yields the protein CASNSRNPQPQHF. The full variable domain, in which reference TRBV19 and TRBJ1-5 provide the parts outside the CDR3, is DGGITQSPKYLFRKEGQNVTLSCEQNLNHDAMYWYRQDPGQGLRLIYYSQIVNDFQKGDIAEGYSVSREKKESFPLTVTSAQKNPTAFYLCASNSRNPQPQHFGDGTRLSIL.

This clone was observed once. J is TRBJ2-2 and V is TRBV5-1; TRBD1 might be the D (5 bases). Germline-derived CDR1 and CDR2 are SGHRS and YFSETQ. The CDR3 is 19 residues long. V was clipped by 1 base and J by 0 bases, with 19 bases between them. This chain's CDR3 is CASSLQGPAIFTNTGELFF. The CDR3 DNA is TGCGCCAGCAGCTTGCAGGGTCCCGCTATCTTCACGAACACCGGGGAGCTGTTTTTT.